This TCR beta chain emerged from a study of blood T cell repertoires in COVID-19. Overall study: The samples span acute and convalescent COVID-19 from the United States, Italy and Spain.

Per the germline V gene, CDR1 is SGDLS and CDR2 is YYNGEE. Trimming removed 0 bases at V and 4 bases at J, with 10 bases between. The CDR3 is 15 residues long. This clone appeared a single time. In the original processing: Counts of nucleated cells, estimated from reference gene primer amplification, were obtained. Only in-frame clones appear in the TCRdb table, and some are missing; sequencing was by immunoSEQ multiplex PCR. V, J and clone size were drawn from that table, and D and trimming were deduced from the DNA. The table shows over 250,000 clones, with around nine tenths occurring only once. The J gene is TRBJ1-4, the V gene TRBV9, with D hard to call. The sample was peripheral blood. The receptor comes from a man between 40 and 49 years old who had recovered from COVID-19. CDR3 sequence reads: CASSVGQELNEKLFF. The CDR3 DNA sequence: TGTGCCAGCAGCGTAGGGCAGGAACTTAATGAAAAACTGTTTTTT.